This TCR beta chain was captured by sequencing in a study of blood T cells in healthy people across ages. General study points: Possibly, changes in expanded clonotypes were confounded because donor CMV status was unknown.

The sample holds many counts of this clonotype. The antigen remains undetermined. The use of a sample-barcoded 5' primer and a J-beta primer mix characterized a second PCR of roughly 6 to 11 cycles. TCRdb ran MiXCR on the 5' RACE reads and lists one entry per CDR3 protein. Of some 700,000 distinct CDR3 sequences in the sample, approximately 21% are singletons; the top ten hold approximately 20%. This clonotype was obtained from a man between 65 and 85 years old in good health. The sample taken for sequencing was blood.

This chain's CDR3 is CASSRGDSYEQYF. In nucleotides, the CDR3 is TGTGCCAGCTCACGGGGGGATTCCTACGAGCAGTACTTC. This chain joins TRBV18 and TRBJ2-7; D perhaps matches TRBD2 (6 bases). This CDR3 contains 13 residues. V was clipped by 4 bases and J by 1 base, with 8 bases between them. Germline values: CDR1 KGHSH, CDR2 LQKENI.